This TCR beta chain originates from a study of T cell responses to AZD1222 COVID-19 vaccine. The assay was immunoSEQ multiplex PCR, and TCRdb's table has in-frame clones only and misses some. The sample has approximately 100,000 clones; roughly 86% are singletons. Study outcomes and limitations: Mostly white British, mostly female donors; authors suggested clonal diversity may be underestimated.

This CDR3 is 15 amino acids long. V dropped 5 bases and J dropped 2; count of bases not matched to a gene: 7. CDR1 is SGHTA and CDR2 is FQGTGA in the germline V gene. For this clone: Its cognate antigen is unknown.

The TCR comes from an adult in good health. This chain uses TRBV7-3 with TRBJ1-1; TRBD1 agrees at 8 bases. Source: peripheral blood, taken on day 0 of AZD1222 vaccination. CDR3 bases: TGTGCCAGCAGCCTCAGACAGGGGACAAACACTGAAGCTTTCTTT. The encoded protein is CASSLRQGTNTEAFF.